The present T cell receptor (beta chain) was sequenced within a study of cytomegalovirus exposure and HLA in healthy donors. The PCR ran on 60 Vbeta and 13 Jbeta primers. Only in-frame clones appear in the TCRdb table, and some are missing; sequencing was by immunoSEQ multiplex PCR. The repertoire holds about 200,000 clones, with 82% as singletons. V was pared by 0 bases and J by 4 bases, with 15 bases between. Germline V CDR1 and CDR2: SGHRS, YFSETQ. This CDR3 spans 16 amino acids. The gene calls are TRBV5-1 and TRBJ2-3, with D possibly matching TRBD1 (5 bases). Sequencing input: PBMCs. This TCR came from a boy between 2 and 15 years old in good health and CMV-seronegative. This chain's CDR3 is CASSLGRTPSPDTQYF. The DNA of the CDR3 is TGCGCCAGCAGCTTGGGGCGGACACCGAGCCCAGATACGCAGTATTTT.